This T cell receptor (beta chain) was identified in a study of Graves' ophthalmopathy and Graves' hyperthyroidism. Study results and caveats: A model built from 13 signatures distinguished ophthalmopathy from stable hyperthyroidism with approximately 90% sensitivity and less than 83% specificity.

This clonotype turned up a few times. Its antigen is not identified. The V and J ends lost 5 bases and 1 base, in that order; junction bases with no gene match: 5. The CDR3 loop spans 16 amino acids. Germline CDR1 is KGHDR and CDR2 is SFDVKD. Ophthalmopathy in the donors was of moderate-to-severe activity, with CAS ≥3, NOSPECS ≥4 and duration under 3 months. The sequenced template was RNA, covering the TCR beta CDR3 region. First-round RT-PCR relied on HTBI primers, and a second-round multiplex PCR came next. Via MiXCR, TCRdb re-called the multiplex PCR reads, giving one row per CDR3 protein. This table holds hundreds of thousands of distinct CDR3 sequences, around 50% found once.

The sequence derives from an adult man with Graves' ophthalmopathy. Material: peripheral blood. This chain connects TRBV24-1 to TRBJ2-5; TRBD2 aligns across 11 bases. The CDR3, as DNA: TGTGCCACCAGTGCACCTGGACTAGCGGGCCAAGAGACCCAGTACTTC. Protein sequence: CATSAPGLAGQETQYF.